Each of the 7 T cell receptor beta chains below was sequenced from the same sample in a study of T-cell reconstitution after alpha-beta-depleted transplantation in children (dated by TCRdb to 2016 to 2017). The method was PCR. The reads were generated on an Illumina HiSeq 2500. Molecular barcoding was employed in the preparation of TCR libraries, with unique molecular identifiers being used to normalize TCRbeta repertoire quantification. TCRdb handled the public reads itself, with Q25 trimming in fastp and clone calling in MiXCR, and kept productive beta chains. One record per CDR3 amino acid sequence lists the most common genes and DNA. The sample contains about 300,000 distinct CDR3 sequences, roughly a tenth of them found a single time. 7.5% of the sample is in the top ten clones. What this sample's treatment or condition label stands for: allogeneic hematopoietic cell transplantation with graft depleted of TCRalphabeta T cells and CD19 B cells.

The material was PBMCs, obtained before TCRalphabeta/CD19-depleted stem cell transplant. These receptors came from a boy under two years old with acute myeloid leukemia, due to receive a stem cell transplant.

This clonotype was seen ten or more times. CDR3 region: CASSLLAGRTGELFF. The CDR3 nucleotides read TGTGCCAGCAGCTTACTTGCGGGGAGGACCGGGGAGCTGTTTTTT. The chain couples TRBV7-9 to TRBJ2-2, with D tentatively TRBD2 (6 bases). Looked up from germline, CDR1 is SEHNR and CDR2 is FQNEAQ (reference sequence). The CDR3 has 15 amino acids. V was shortened by 2 bases and J by 5 bases, with 12 bases between the two germline ends.

At least ten counts were recorded for this clonotype. J is TRBJ2-3 and V is TRBV15; TRBD1 matches 10 bases. Germline V lookup: CDR1 LNHNV, CDR2 YYDKDF (reference sequence). Trimming at V came to 5 bases and at J to 5 bases, leaving 7 bases not matched to a gene. This CDR3 is 15 amino acids long. The CDR3 region has the DNA TGTGCCACCAGCGTCGCCGGGACAGGGGAAGATACGCAGTATTTT. Encoded protein: CATSVAGTGEDTQYF.

The rearrangement joins TRBV15 to TRBJ2-3; 14 nucleotides line up with TRBD2. J lost 4 bases, V lost 2 bases, and 2 bases had no gene match. In germline, CDR1 is LNHNV, CDR2 YYDKDF (reference sequence). This CDR3 is built from 16 residues. The CDR3 loop reads CATSRSTSGRADTQYF. The CDR3 DNA is TGTGCCACCAGCAGATCGACTAGCGGGAGGGCAGATACGCAGTATTTT.

Concerning this clonotype itself: With a much larger clone just one base away, this may be a read error. This is likely a read error, given that the CDR3 carries no conserved phenylalanine or tryptophan at its end. This chain connects TRBV4-3 to TRBJ2-7, with D perhaps matching TRBD2 (5 bases). Germline CDR1 and CDR2: LGHNA and YSLEER. Trimming took off 3 bases at V and 3 bases at J, with 9 bases between the two ends. CDR3 length equals 13 residues. This CDR3 reads CASSQDGDYEQYY. As DNA, the CDR3 is TGCGCCAGCAGCCAGGACGGGGACTACGAGCAGTACTAC.

This clonotype was seen only a few times. The chain joins TRBV4-2 to TRBJ2-7; TRBD1 is a possible D gene (6 bases). Deletions cut 1 base from V and 6 bases from J, with 13 bases between. Germline CDR1 is LGHNA and CDR2 is YNFKEQ. CDR3 length equals 14 residues. CDR3 region: CASSQGTTTGEQYF. CDR3 DNA: TGTGCCAGCAGCCAAGGAACGACGACAGGCGAGCAGTACTTC.

Many counts were recorded for this clonotype. The CDR3 DNA follows: TGTGCCACCAGCAGAGGGGTAGGGGCAGATTTCTACAATGAGCAGTTCTTC. It yields the protein CATSRGVGADFYNEQFF. The J gene is TRBJ2-1, the V gene TRBV15; perhaps TRBD1 as D (5 bases). The CDR3 runs 17 residues. Germline CDR1 is LNHNV and CDR2 is YYDKDF (reference sequence). The germline V and J ends were trimmed by 1 base and 3 bases, with 16 bases remaining between them. The variable domain in full, with the rest retrieved from reference TRBV15 and TRBJ2-1, is DAMVIQNPRYQVTQFGKPVTLSCSQTLNHNVMYWYQQKSSQAPKLLFHYYDKDFNNEADTPDNFQSRRPNTSFCFLDIRSPGLGDTAMYLCATSRGVGADFYNEQFFGPGTRLTVL.

This clonotype was detected ten times or more. V usage is TRBV27 and J usage is TRBJ2-7, with D tentatively TRBD1 or TRBD2 (5 bases each). With 2 bases removed from V and 2 bases from J, the gap between germline ends came to 10 bases. The CDR3 has 14 amino acids. The V gene's germline CDR1 is MNHEY and CDR2 SMNVEV (reference sequence). CDR3 protein: CASSLTGATYEQYF. The CDR3 DNA sequence: TGTGCCAGCAGTTTAACCGGGGCCACCTACGAGCAGTACTTC.